This paragraph covers one TCR beta chain sequence. Germline CDR1 LGHDT, CDR2 YNNKEL (reference sequence). There are 12 residues in the CDR3. Trimming shortened V by 4 bases and J by 3 bases, and 7 bases separated the two germline ends. This entry belongs to a study of blood T cell repertoires in COVID-19. Sequencing was performed with immunoSEQ multiplex PCR; in TCRdb, only in-frame clones are kept and a portion is missing. The sample has around 150,000 clones; 77% are singletons. The chain recombines TRBV3-1 (or the pseudogene TRBV3-2) with TRBJ2-7, with D unresolved. Source material: peripheral blood. The sequence derives from a woman aged 45-59 years with active or convalescent COVID-19. The CDR3 region has the DNA TGTGCCAGCAGCCTCAGTCTCTACGAGCAGTACTTC. Translation gives CASSLSLYEQYF.